This TCR beta chain comes out of a study of blood T cell repertoires in COVID-19. This CDR3 spans 14 amino acids. Germline CDR1 is LNHDA and CDR2 is SQIVND (reference sequence). V gave up 3 bases and J gave up 0 bases, with 6 bases separating them. Method: immunoSEQ multiplex PCR; TCRdb's copy keeps in-frame clones and lacks some. Of approximately 190,000 clones listed, 75% to 90% were seen once; the top ten hold roughly 6.6%. This receptor was identified in a woman aged 40 to 55 with acute or convalescent COVID-19. The chain has TRBV19 and TRBJ1-3; D remains unclear. Sequences were obtained from peripheral blood. For the CDR3, the DNA is TGTGCCAGTAGTATTTCAGTCTCTGGAAACACCATATATTTT. Its translation is CASSISVSGNTIYF. Looking up the rest from reference TRBV19 and TRBJ1-3 gives the full variable domain: DGGITQSPKYLFRKEGQNVTLSCEQNLNHDAMYWYRQDPGQGLRLIYYSQIVNDFQKGDIAEGYSVSREKKESFPLTVTSAQKNPTAFYLCASSISVSGNTIYFGEGSWLTVV.